Following are 12 T cell receptor beta chains from one sample sequenced in a study of blood T cells in healthy people across ages. Combining a sample-barcoded 5' primer with a J-beta primer mix, a second PCR ran for roughly 6 to 11 cycles. From the 5' RACE reads, TCRdb called clonotypes with MiXCR, one entry per CDR3 protein. Found here are 1,300,000 or so distinct CDR3 sequences, approximately 59% of them singletons; the top ten hold 5% to 7%. The material sequenced was blood. The source of these receptors is a man between 18 and 29 years old in good health.

The chain combines TRBV29-1 with TRBJ1-2; 10 nucleotides line up with TRBD1. The CDR3 totals 14 residues. Germline V gives CDR1 SQVTM, CDR2 ANQGSEA. The ends lost 1 base at V and 8 bases at J; junction bases unmatched: 7. The CDR3 DNA sequence: TGCAGCGTTGAAGTCGCCGGGACAGGGGACGGCTACACCTTC. Amino acid sequence: CSVEVAGTGDGYTF.

J is TRBJ2-7 and V is TRBV28; tentatively, D is TRBD2 (5 bases). Trimming left V 2 bases short and J 2 bases short, with 16 bases between. Germline V lookup: CDR1 MDHEN, CDR2 SYDVKM. The CDR3 has 16 residues. The CDR3 protein is CASSLTAGTGTYEQYF. The CDR3 bases are TGTGCCAGCAGTTTAACGGCGGGTACGGGAACCTACGAGCAGTACTTC.

The V call is TRBV6-5, the J call TRBJ1-1; D is undetermined. CDR1 MNHEY and CDR2 SVGAGI come from the germline V gene. V lost 5 bases and J lost 0, with 7 bases in between. The CDR3 loop spans 13 amino acids. This CDR3 reads CASSRQMNTEAFF. In DNA, the CDR3 is TGTGCCAGCAGTCGGCAGATGAACACTGAAGCTTTCTTT.

The chain employs TRBV12-3 or TRBV12-4 and TRBJ2-5, with 8 nucleotides matching TRBD2. The CDR3 consists of 13 residues. J lost 5 bases, V lost 5 bases, and 4 bases had no gene match. The CDR3 DNA follows: TGTGCCAGCAGTGTTAAGCGGGGGGAGACCCAGTACTTC. The encoded protein is CASSVKRGETQYF.

V and J are TRBV5-1 and TRBJ1-4; D may be TRBD1 (5 bases). The CDR3 consists of 15 residues. Germline V lookup: CDR1 SGHRS, CDR2 YFSETQ. V was trimmed by 4 bases and J by 8 bases, leaving 18 bases between them. The CDR3 spells CASSDGTASGEKLFF. As DNA, the CDR3 is TGCGCCAGCAGCGACGGGACGGCTTCAGGCGAAAAACTGTTTTTT.

The rearrangement links TRBV4-1 to TRBJ1-4; D gene ambiguous. CDR3 length equals 13 residues. The V end was cut by 2 bases, the J end by 5 bases, with 6 bases between. The germline V gene encodes CDR1 MGHRA and CDR2 YSYEKL. Here the CDR3 reads CASSQQKNEKLFF. The DNA for the CDR3 is TGCGCCAGCAGCCAACAAAAAAATGAAAAACTGTTTTTT.

This chain uses TRBV20-1 with TRBJ1-1; D uncertain. The V gene lost 4 bases and the J gene lost 0 bases, with 12 bases spanning the gap. This CDR3 region has 14 residues. Germline CDR1 is DFQATT and CDR2 is SNEGSKA (reference sequence). The CDR3 nucleotides are TGCAGTGCTAATCCTCCTATCATGAACACTGAAGCTTTCTTT. Translated, it gives CSANPPIMNTEAFF.

This sequence joins TRBV15 and TRBJ2-3; 7 bases agree with TRBD2. CDR3 length: 15 amino acids. V dropped 6 bases and J dropped 4; count of bases not matched to a gene: 10. Germline loops: CDR1 LNHNV, CDR2 YYDKDF (reference sequence). The chain's CDR3 is CATSPGGWASDTQYF. CDR3 DNA sequence: TGTGCCACCAGTCCCGGGGGGTGGGCGTCAGATACGCAGTATTTT.

This chain uses TRBV15 with TRBJ2-7; unclear D gene. Looked up from germline, CDR1 is LNHNV and CDR2 is YYDKDF (reference sequence). The V end lost 1 base, the J end lost 1 base, and 11 bases lay between the germline ends. The CDR3 totals 15 residues. The CDR3: CATSRVGNPSYEQYF. CDR3 coding DNA: TGTGCCACCAGCAGAGTAGGGAACCCATCCTACGAGCAGTACTTC.

This clonotype was observed a handful of times. The junction shows a germline mismatch at one end, possibly a read error. V usage is TRBV4-1 and J usage is TRBJ1-2; no reliable D call. The CDR3 is 15 amino acids. Germline CDR1 is MGHRA and CDR2 is YSYEKL. CDR3: CASSQENGANYGYTF. The CDR3 nucleotides are TGTGCCAGCAGCCAAGAAAACGGGGCTAACTATGGCTACACCTTC.

The chain recombines TRBV29-1 with TRBJ2-7, with TRBD2 as a possible D gene (7 bases). The CDR3 has 14 residues. The germline V and J ends were trimmed by 4 bases and 2 bases, with 15 bases remaining between them. Looked up from germline, CDR1 is SQVTM and CDR2 is ANQGSEA. CDR3 region: CSVGGGGSTYEQYF. CDR3 coding DNA: TGCAGCGTTGGGGGGGGCGGATCGACCTACGAGCAGTACTTC.

The chain joins TRBV4-3 to TRBJ2-4; no clear D. The V end was cut by 1 base, the J end by 0 bases, with 13 bases between. The CDR3 extends over 17 amino acids. The germline V gene has CDR1 LGHNA and CDR2 YSLEER. CDR3 DNA sequence: TGCGCCAGCAGCCAAGTGTGGGTAGACCCAGCCAAAAACATTCAGTACTTC. It yields the protein CASSQVWVDPAKNIQYF.